This is a list of T cell receptor beta chains from one sample in a study of blood T cell repertoires in COVID-19. Assay used: immunoSEQ multiplex PCR; TCRdb lists only in-frame clones, some missing. The profile covers tens of thousands of clones, with approximately 72% appearing a single time and about 5% taken by the ten largest. The specimen was peripheral blood. Receptor source: a woman in her 70s with COVID-19, enrolled during active disease. The CDR3 runs from the conserved cysteine through the conserved F or W. D genes are given only for firm matches. The size field is filled for only some rows; it gives once, few, many or a size class.

cdr3_nt	cdr3_aa	d_call	v_call	j_call	clone_size
TGTGCCAGCTCACTACAGGGACAGGGTGGCACTGAAGCTTTCTTT	CASSLQGQGGTEAFF	TRBD1	TRBV18	TRBJ1-1	few
TGTGCCAGCACCCGGTTGGGGGGGGTGGACAATGAGCAGTTCTTC	CASTRLGGVDNEQFF	TRBD2	TRBV9	TRBJ2-1	once
TGTGCCAGTAGTATAGGAGGCAGGGGGTCTTTCTTT	CASSIGGRGSFF	TRBD1	TRBV19	TRBJ1-1	.
TGTGCCAGCAGCTTAACTCCGGGGACTGAAGCTTTCTTT	CASSLTPGTEAFF	.	TRBV7-8	TRBJ1-1	.
TGTGCCACCAGCCCCCAGCGGCGGGACACAGATACGCAGTATTTT	CATSPQRRDTDTQYF	.	TRBV10-3	TRBJ2-3	few
TGTGCCAGTAGTATTAGGAACAGGGACTATGGCTACACCTTC	CASSIRNRDYGYTF	.	TRBV19	TRBJ1-2	.
TGCGCCAGCAGCTTTGGGTTACTCCGCGGGTCCGAAAAACTGTTTTTT	CASSFGLLRGSEKLFF	.	TRBV5-1	TRBJ1-4	.
TGTGCCAGCAGCTCGGGACAGGGGTTGGACTATGGCTACACCTTC	CASSSGQGLDYGYTF	TRBD1	TRBV5-6	TRBJ1-2	.
TGTGCCAGCAGCACACCAGCGGGAGTTGGTACAGATACGCAGTATTTT	CASSTPAGVGTDTQYF	TRBD2	TRBV7-2	TRBJ2-3	few
TGTGCATCCCGGGACAGGGTCGAGCAGCCCCAGCATTTT	CASRDRVEQPQHF	TRBD1	TRBV6-6	TRBJ1-5	few
TGTGCCAGCAGTGAATGGAGCGGGGACAACATTCAGTACTTC	CASSEWSGDNIQYF	TRBD2	TRBV6-1	TRBJ2-4	.
TGTGCCAGCAGCCCCCCGGGGGGGACTGGGGCCAACGTCCTGACTTTC	CASSPPGGTGANVLTF	TRBD2	TRBV28	TRBJ2-6	.
TGCGCCAGCAGCCAGGGAGACAGGGGGACTGAAGCTTTCTTT	CASSQGDRGTEAFF	TRBD1	TRBV5-1	TRBJ1-1	.
TGTGCCAGCACCCAGGGGGGTTGGAATAGCAATCAGCCCCAGCATTTT	CASTQGGWNSNQPQHF	TRBD1	TRBV2	TRBJ1-5	few
TGTGCCAGCAGCCACCCCGCGGGGACTAGCGGGGTTCTTGTCGGCGCCGGGGAGCTGTTTTTT	CASSHPAGTSGVLVGAGELFF	TRBD2	TRBV3-1/TRBV3-2	TRBJ2-2	few
TGTGCCAGCAGCTTAGGGGGGCACTACAATGAGCAGTTCTTC	CASSLGGHYNEQFF	.	TRBV9	TRBJ2-1	.
TGTGCCAGTAGGCCTCAAGCGGGAGCCACCGGGGAGCTGTTTTTT	CASRPQAGATGELFF	TRBD2	TRBV19	TRBJ2-2	.
TGTGCCAGCAGCCCTCGGGGGAACACAGATACGCAGTATTTT	CASSPRGNTDTQYF	.	TRBV9	TRBJ2-3	few
TGTGCCAGCAGCTTCACCGGGACTTACATGAACACTGAAGCTTTCTTT	CASSFTGTYMNTEAFF	.	TRBV5-6	TRBJ1-1	.
TGTGCCAGCAGTTCCGCTCGGGAGGCCACAGATACGCAGTATTTT	CASSSAREATDTQYF	TRBD2	TRBV6-2/TRBV6-3	TRBJ2-3	once
TGTGCCAGCTCACCAGACACCACAGATACGCAGTATTTT	CASSPDTTDTQYF	.	TRBV18	TRBJ2-3	.
TGTGCCAGCAGCTGGGGTGACAGCACAACTAATGAAAAACTGTTTTTT	CASSWGDSTTNEKLFF	.	TRBV11-3	TRBJ1-4	.
TGTGCCAGCAGTGAGGACGAGACTAGCGGGGGTATCCACGAGCAGTACTTC	CASSEDETSGGIHEQYF	TRBD2	TRBV2	TRBJ2-7	.
TGTGCCAGCAGTTACTCGGGGACAGGGGCACAACAGCCCCAGCATTTT	CASSYSGTGAQQPQHF	TRBD1	TRBV6-2/TRBV6-3	TRBJ1-5	.
TGCGCCAGCAGCCTACGGGGGGCAGCCTACGAGCAGTACTTC	CASSLRGAAYEQYF	.	TRBV5-1	TRBJ2-7	few
TGTGCCACCAGTGATGCGGGACTACCGAACAATGAGCAGTTCTTC	CATSDAGLPNNEQFF	TRBD2	TRBV24-1	TRBJ2-1	.
TGTGCCAGCAGTTTATCCGGCGGGAAGGCCGGGAATGAGCAGTTCTTC	CASSLSGGKAGNEQFF	.	TRBV28	TRBJ2-1	.
TGCGCCAGCAGTCTAAGGTTGGACAGCTACGAGCAGTACTTC	CASSLRLDSYEQYF	.	TRBV23-1	TRBJ2-7	.
TGTGCCAGCAGCAGACAGACCCACACAGATACGCAGTATTTT	CASSRQTHTDTQYF	.	TRBV6-5	TRBJ2-3	.
TGTGCCAGTTGGGACAGGCTCACTGAAGCTTTCTTT	CASWDRLTEAFF	TRBD1	TRBV19	TRBJ1-1	few
TGTGCCAGCTCACCACCCGGGGGTCGTAACTATGGCTACACCTTC	CASSPPGGRNYGYTF	.	TRBV18	TRBJ1-2	.
TGCAGCGCCGGCTGGGGGGGCACTGAAGCTTTCTTT	CSAGWGGTEAFF	.	TRBV29-1	TRBJ1-1	.
TGTGCCAGCGGGACAGGGACCTCGGGCTACACCTTC	CASGTGTSGYTF	TRBD1	TRBV5-4	TRBJ1-2	.
TGCGCCAGCAGTGGGGACAGGGGGGTGAGTGGCTACACCTTC	CASSGDRGVSGYTF	TRBD1	TRBV10-1	TRBJ1-2	.
TGCGCCAGCAGCAGGATGGCGGACACTGAAGCTTTCTTT	CASSRMADTEAFF	.	TRBV5-1	TRBJ1-1	.